The entry that follows covers one T cell receptor beta chain sequence. No antigen is known for it. This sample is part of a study of T cell responses to AZD1222 COVID-19 vaccine. Whole-study results and caveats: Spike-specific TCR breadth and depth were elevated following two AZD1222 doses. Reportedly, close to half of spike-specific TCRs are directed against unmutated variant regions.

Using immunoSEQ multiplex PCR, the repertoire was profiled, and TCRdb retains in-frame clones only, with some absent. This sample yields about 210,000 clones, of which about 95% are seen a single time; 1.7% belongs to the top ten. From germline, CDR1 is MNHNS and CDR2 SASEGT. The CDR3 is 17 amino acids. V lost 1 base, J lost 1 base, and 17 bases lay in between. The specimen comprised peripheral blood, sampled 28 days after the second dose of the MenACWY control vaccine. The chain employs TRBV6-1 and TRBJ2-7; a weak D match, TRBD1 (6 bases). This receptor was obtained from an adult who received the MenACWY meningococcal vaccine as a control. CDR3 nucleotide sequence: TGTGCCAGCAGTGAAGGAAGGGGGACAAAACGGTCCTACGAGCAGTACTTC. It encodes CASSEGRGTKRSYEQYF.